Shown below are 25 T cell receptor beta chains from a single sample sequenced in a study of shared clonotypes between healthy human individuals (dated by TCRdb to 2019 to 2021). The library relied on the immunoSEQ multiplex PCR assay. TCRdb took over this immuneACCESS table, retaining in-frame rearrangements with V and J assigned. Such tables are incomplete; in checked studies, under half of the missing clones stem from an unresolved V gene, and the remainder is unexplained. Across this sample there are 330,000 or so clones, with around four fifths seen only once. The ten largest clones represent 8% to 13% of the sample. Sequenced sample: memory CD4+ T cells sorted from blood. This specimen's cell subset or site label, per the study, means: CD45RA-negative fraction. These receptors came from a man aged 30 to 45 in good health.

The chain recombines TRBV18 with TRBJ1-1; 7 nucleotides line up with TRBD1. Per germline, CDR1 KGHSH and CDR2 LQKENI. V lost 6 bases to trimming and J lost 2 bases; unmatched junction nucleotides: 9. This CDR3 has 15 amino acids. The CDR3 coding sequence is TGTGCCAGCTCCCAATCCGGGACAGTAAACACTGAAGCTTTCTTT. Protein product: CASSQSGTVNTEAFF.

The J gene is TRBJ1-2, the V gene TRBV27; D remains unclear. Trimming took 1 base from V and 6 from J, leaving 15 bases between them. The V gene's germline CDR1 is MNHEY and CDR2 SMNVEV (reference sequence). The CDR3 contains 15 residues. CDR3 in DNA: TGTGCCAGCAGTTTATTCAGCCACAACAGAGATGGCTACACCTTC. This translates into CASSLFSHNRDGYTF.

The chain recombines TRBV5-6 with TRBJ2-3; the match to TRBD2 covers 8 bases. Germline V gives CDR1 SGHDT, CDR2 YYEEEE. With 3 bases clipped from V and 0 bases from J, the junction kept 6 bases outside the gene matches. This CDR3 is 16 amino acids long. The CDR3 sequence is CASSWGGGGSTDTQYF. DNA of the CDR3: TGTGCCAGCAGCTGGGGTGGCGGGGGGAGCACAGATACGCAGTATTTT.

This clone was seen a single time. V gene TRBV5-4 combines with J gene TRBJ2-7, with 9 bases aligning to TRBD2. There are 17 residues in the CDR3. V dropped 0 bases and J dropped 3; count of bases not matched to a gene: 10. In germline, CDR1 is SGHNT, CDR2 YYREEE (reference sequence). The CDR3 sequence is CASSLGGASGTIYEQYF. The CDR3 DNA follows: TGTGCCAGCAGCTTGGGGGGGGCTAGCGGGACTATCTACGAGCAGTACTTC.

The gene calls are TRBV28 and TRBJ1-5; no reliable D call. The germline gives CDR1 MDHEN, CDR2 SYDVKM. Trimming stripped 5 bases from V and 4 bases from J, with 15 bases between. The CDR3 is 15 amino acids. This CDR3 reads CASSPPPGTNQPQHF. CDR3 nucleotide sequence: TGTGCCAGCAGTCCCCCCCCAGGCACGAATCAGCCCCAGCATTTT.

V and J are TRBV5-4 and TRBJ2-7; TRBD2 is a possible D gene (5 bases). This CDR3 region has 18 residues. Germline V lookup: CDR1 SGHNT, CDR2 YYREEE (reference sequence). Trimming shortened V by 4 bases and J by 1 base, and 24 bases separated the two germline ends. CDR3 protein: CASSPVGPRARGSYEQYF. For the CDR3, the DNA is TGTGCCAGCAGCCCGGTCGGACCAAGAGCCCGGGGTTCCTACGAGCAGTACTTC.

In nucleotides, the CDR3 is TGTGCCAGCAGTGAGAGTCCTAGCACAGATACGCAGTATTTT. The encoded protein is CASSESPSTDTQYF. J is TRBJ2-3 and V is TRBV2, with no clear D. The V gene lost 3 bases and the J gene lost 0 bases, with 7 bases spanning the gap. This CDR3 has 14 residues. The germline V gene has CDR1 SNHLY and CDR2 FYNNEI.

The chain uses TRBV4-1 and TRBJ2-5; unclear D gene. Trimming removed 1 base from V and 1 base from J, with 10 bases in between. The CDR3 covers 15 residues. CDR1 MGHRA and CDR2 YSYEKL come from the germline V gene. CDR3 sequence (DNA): TGCGCCAGCAGCCAAGGGAACTTTTCCCAAGAGACCCAGTACTTC. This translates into CASSQGNFSQETQYF.

The CDR3: CASAVSGFRWFF. CDR3 bases: TGTGCCAGCGCTGTCTCCGGCTTTAGGTGGTTCTTC. The rearrangement links TRBV28 to TRBJ2-1; D remains unclear. Looked up from germline, CDR1 is MDHEN and CDR2 is SYDVKM. The CDR3 extends over 12 amino acids. V lost 8 bases, J lost 15 bases, and 20 bases lay in between.

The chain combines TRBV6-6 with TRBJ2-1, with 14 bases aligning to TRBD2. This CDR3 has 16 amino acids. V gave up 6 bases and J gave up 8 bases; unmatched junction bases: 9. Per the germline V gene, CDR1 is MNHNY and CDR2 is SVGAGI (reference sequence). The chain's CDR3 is CASRELGLAGAHEQFF. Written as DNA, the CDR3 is TGTGCCAGCAGAGAACTGGGACTAGCGGGAGCTCATGAGCAGTTCTTC.

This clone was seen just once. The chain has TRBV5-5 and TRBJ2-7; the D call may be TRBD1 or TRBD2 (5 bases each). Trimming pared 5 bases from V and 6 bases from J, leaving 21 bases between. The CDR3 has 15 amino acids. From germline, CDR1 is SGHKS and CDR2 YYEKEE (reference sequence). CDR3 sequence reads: CASSVLIGGSFEQYF. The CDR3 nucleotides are TGTGCCAGCAGTGTCCTTATTGGGGGTAGTTTCGAGCAGTACTTC. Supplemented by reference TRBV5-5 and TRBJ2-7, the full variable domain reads DAGVTQSPTHLIKTRGQQVTLRCSPISGHKSVSWYQQVLGQGPQFIFQYYEKEERGRGNFPDRFSARQFPNYSSELNVNALLLGDSALYLCASSVLIGGSFEQYFGPGTRLTVT.

The CDR3 DNA sequence: TGTGCCAGCAGCTTGGGGGGACAGGCAGATACGCAGTATTTT. It specifies CASSLGGQADTQYF. This chain uses TRBV7-2 with TRBJ2-3; 8 bases fit TRBD1. Germline values: CDR1 SGHTA, CDR2 FQGNSA. V shed 3 bases and J 4 bases; nucleotides not matched to a gene: 3. The CDR3 loop spans 14 amino acids.

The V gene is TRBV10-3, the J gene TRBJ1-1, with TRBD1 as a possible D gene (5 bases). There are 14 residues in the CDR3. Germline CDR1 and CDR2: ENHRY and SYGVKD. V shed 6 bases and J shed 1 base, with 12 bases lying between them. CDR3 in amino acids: CAISGGTGNTEAFF. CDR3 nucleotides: TGTGCCATCAGCGGCGGGACTGGGAACACTGAAGCTTTCTTT.

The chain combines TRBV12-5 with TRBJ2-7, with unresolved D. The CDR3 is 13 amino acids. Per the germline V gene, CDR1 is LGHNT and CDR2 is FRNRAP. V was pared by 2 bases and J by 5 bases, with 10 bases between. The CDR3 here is CASGLIGVHEQYF. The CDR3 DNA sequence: TGTGCTAGTGGTTTGATTGGAGTTCACGAGCAGTACTTC.

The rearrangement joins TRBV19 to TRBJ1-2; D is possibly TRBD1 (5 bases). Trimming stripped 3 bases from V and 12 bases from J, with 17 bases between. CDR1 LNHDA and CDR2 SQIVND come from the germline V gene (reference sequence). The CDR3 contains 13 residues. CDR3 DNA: TGTGCCAGTAGTATCGGGACCGCCGGAGGCAACACCTTC. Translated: CASSIGTAGGNTF. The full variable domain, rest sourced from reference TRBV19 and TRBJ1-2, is DGGITQSPKYLFRKEGQNVTLSCEQNLNHDAMYWYRQDPGQGLRLIYYSQIVNDFQKGDIAEGYSVSREKKESFPLTVTSAQKNPTAFYLCASSIGTAGGNTFGSGTRLTVV.

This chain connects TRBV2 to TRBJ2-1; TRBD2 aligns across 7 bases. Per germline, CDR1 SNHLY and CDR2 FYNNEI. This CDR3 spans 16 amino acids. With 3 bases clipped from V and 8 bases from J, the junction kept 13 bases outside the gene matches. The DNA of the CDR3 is TGTGCCAGCAGTGAGGTAGGCGGGAGAGCGTGGGATGAGCAGTTCTTC. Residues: CASSEVGGRAWDEQFF.

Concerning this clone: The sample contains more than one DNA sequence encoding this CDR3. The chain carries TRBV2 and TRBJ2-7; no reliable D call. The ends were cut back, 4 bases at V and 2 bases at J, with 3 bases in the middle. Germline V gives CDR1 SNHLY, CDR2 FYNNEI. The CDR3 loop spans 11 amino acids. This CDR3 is CASSGTYEQYF. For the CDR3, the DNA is TGTGCCAGCAGTGGTACCTACGAGCAGTACTTC.

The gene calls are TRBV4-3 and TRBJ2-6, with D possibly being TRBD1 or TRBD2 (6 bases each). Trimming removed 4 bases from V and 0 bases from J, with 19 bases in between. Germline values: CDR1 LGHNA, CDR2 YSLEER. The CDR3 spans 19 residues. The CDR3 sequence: CASSRTPAGGLSGANVLTF. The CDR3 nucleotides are TGCGCCAGCAGCCGGACCCCGGCCGGGGGCCTCTCTGGGGCCAACGTCCTGACTTTC.

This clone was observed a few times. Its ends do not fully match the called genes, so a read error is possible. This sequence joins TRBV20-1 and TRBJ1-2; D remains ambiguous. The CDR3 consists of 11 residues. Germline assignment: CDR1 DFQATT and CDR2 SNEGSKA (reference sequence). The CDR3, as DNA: TGCAGTGCTACCACGCAGAGCCACTATCCCTTC. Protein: CSATTQSHYPF.

CDR3 loop: CASSFVAATDTQYF. DNA for the CDR3: TGTGCCAGCAGCTTTGTAGCGGCCACAGATACGCAGTATTTT. The chain couples TRBV11-2 to TRBJ2-3; D possibly corresponds to TRBD2 (6 bases). V was pared by 3 bases and J by 2 bases, with 9 bases between. Germline CDR1 is SGHAT and CDR2 is FQNNGV. The CDR3 has 14 amino acids.

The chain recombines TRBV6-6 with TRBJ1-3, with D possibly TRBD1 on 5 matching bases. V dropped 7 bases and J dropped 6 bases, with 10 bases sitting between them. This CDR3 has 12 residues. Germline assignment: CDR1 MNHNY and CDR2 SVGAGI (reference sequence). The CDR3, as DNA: TGTGCCAGCAAGGAGGGGTCAAACACCATATATTTT. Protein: CASKEGSNTIYF.

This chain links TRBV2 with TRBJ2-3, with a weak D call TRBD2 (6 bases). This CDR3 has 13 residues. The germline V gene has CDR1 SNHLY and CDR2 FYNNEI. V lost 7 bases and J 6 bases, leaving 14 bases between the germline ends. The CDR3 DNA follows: TGTGCCAGCACCTCAACGGGACTTGATACGCAGTATTTT. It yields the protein CASTSTGLDTQYF. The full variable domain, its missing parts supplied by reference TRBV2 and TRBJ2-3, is EPEVTQTPSHQVTQMGQEVILRCVPISNHLYFYWYRQILGQKVEFLVSFYNNEISEKSEIFDDQFSVERPDGSNFTLKIRSTKLEDSAMYFCASTSTGLDTQYFGPGTRLTVL.

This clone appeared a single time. The CDR3 region is CASSYSTTRQGDTQYF. The CDR3 DNA reads TGCGCCAGCAGCTATTCAACAACCCGCCAGGGGGATACGCAGTATTTT. The chain joins TRBV5-1 to TRBJ2-3; TRBD1 might be the D (6 bases). The CDR3 totals 16 residues. Trimming took off 3 bases at V and 6 bases at J, with 20 bases between the two ends. Germline CDR1 reads SGHRS; CDR2 reads YFSETQ.

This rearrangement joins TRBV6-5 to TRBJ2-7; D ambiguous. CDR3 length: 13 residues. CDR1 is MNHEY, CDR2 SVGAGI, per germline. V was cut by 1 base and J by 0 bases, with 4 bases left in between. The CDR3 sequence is CASSYYSSYEQYF. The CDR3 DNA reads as TGTGCCAGCAGTTACTACAGCTCCTACGAGCAGTACTTC.

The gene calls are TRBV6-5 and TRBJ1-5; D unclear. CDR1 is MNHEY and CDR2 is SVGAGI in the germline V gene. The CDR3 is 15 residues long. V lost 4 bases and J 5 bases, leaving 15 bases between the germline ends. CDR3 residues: CASSLSLTVHQPQHF. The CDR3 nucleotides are TGTGCCAGCAGTTTATCACTTACTGTTCATCAGCCCCAGCATTTT.